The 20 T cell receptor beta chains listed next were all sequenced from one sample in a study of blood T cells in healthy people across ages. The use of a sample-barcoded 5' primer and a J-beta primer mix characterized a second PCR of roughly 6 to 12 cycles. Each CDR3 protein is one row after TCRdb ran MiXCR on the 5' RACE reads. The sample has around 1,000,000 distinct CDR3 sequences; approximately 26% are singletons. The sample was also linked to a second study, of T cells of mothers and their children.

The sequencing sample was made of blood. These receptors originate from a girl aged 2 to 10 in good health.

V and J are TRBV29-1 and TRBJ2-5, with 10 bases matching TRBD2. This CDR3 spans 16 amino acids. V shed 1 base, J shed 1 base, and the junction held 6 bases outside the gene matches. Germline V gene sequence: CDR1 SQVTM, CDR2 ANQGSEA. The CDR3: CSVEGGAGGLQETQYF. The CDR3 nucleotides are TGCAGCGTTGAAGGGGGAGCGGGAGGGCTCCAAGAGACCCAGTACTTC.

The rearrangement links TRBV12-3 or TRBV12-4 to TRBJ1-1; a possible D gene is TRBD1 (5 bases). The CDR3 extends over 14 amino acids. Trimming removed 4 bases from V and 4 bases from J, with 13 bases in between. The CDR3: CASSSLTGPTEAFF. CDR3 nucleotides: TGTGCCAGCAGTTCCCTCACAGGTCCCACTGAAGCTTTCTTT.

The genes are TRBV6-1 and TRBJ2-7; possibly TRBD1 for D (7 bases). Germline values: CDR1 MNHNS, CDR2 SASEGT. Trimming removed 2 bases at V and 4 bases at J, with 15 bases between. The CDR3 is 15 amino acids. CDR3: CASSEMAGGGYEQYF. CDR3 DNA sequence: TGTGCCAGCAGTGAAATGGCAGGGGGAGGTTACGAGCAGTACTTC.

This chain's CDR3 is CASSLADQGPFFFGYTF. As DNA, the CDR3 is TGTGCCAGCAGCTTAGCAGACCAGGGACCTTTCTTTTTCGGCTACACCTTC. This sequence joins TRBV7-2 and TRBJ1-2; maybe TRBD1 (5 bases). Trimming stripped 0 bases from V and 8 bases from J, with 22 bases between. The V gene's germline CDR1 is SGHTA and CDR2 FQGNSA. CDR3 size: 17 residues.

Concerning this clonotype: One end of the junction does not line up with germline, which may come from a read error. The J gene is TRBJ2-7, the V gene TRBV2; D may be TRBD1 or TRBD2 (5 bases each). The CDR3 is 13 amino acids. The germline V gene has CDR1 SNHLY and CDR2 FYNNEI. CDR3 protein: CASSGTPSYKQYF. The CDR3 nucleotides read TGTGCCAGCAGCGGGACCCCCTCCTACAAGCAGTACTTC.

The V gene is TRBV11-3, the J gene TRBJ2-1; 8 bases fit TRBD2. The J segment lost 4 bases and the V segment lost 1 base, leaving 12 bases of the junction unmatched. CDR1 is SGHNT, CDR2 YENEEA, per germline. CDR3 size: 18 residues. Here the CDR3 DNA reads TGTGCCAGCAGCTTAGTCTCCCAGCGGGGGCGGGTGTACAATGAGCAGTTCTTC. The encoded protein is CASSLVSQRGRVYNEQFF.

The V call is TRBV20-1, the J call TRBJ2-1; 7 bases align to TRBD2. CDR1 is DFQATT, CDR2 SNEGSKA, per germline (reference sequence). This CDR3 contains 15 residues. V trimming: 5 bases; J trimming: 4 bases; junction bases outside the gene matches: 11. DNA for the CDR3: TGCAGTGCTTCCCGCGGGGCGGGAGTATACAATGAGCAGTTCTTC. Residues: CSASRGAGVYNEQFF.

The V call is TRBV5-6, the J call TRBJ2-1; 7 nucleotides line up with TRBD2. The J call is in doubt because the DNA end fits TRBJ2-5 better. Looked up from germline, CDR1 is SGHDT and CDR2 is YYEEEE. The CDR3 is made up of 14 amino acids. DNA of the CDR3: TGTGCCAGCAGTCGACTAGCCCCCTCGGAGACCCAGTACTTC. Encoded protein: CASSRLAPSETQYF.

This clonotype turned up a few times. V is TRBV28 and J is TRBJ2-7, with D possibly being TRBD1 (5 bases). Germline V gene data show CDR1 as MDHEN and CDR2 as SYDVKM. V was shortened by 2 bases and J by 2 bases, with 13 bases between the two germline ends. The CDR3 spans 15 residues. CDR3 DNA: TGTGCCAGCAGTTTAGGGCAGGGTGTGGCCTACGAGCAGTACTTC. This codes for CASSLGQGVAYEQYF. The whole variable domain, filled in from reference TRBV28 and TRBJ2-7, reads DVKVTQSSRYLVKRTGEKVFLECVQDMDHENMFWYRQDPGLGLRLIYFSYDVKMKEKGDIPEGYSVSREKKERFSLILESASTNQTSMYLCASSLGQGVAYEQYFGPGTRLTVT.

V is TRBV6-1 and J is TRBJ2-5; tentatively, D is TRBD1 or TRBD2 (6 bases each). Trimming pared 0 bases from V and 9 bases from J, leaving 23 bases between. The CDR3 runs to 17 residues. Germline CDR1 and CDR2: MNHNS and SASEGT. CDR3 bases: TGTGCCAGCAGTGAAGCGACCCCCCCGGGGCTTAGGGGGGCCCAGTACTTC. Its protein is CASSEATPPGLRGAQYF.

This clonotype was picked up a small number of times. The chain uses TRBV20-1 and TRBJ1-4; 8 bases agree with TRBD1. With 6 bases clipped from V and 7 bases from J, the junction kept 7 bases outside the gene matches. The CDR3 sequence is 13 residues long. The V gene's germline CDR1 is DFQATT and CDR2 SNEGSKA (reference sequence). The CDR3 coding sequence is TGCAGTGCCGTAGGACAGGGAAGTGAAAAACTGTTTTTT. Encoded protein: CSAVGQGSEKLFF.

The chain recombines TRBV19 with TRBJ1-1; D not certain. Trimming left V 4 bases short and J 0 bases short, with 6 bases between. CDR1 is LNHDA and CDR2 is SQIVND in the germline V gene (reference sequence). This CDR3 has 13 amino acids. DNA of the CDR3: TGTGCCAGTAGTACCCACATGAACACTGAAGCTTTCTTT. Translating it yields CASSTHMNTEAFF.

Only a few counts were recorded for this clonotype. This chain's CDR3 is CASSLGSRGGSNQPQHF. In DNA, the CDR3 is TGTGCCAGCAGCTTGGGTTCCCGTGGAGGAAGCAATCAGCCCCAGCATTTT. V usage is TRBV7-8 and J usage is TRBJ1-5; D unresolved. V was clipped by 3 bases and J by 1 base, with 16 bases between them. Germline V lookup: CDR1 SGHVS, CDR2 FQNEAQ. The CDR3 has 17 residues. Variable domain in full (rest from reference TRBV7-8 and TRBJ1-5): GAGVSQSPRYKVAKRGQDVALRCDPISGHVSLFWYQQALGQGPEFLTYFQNEAQLDKSGLPSDRFFAERPEGSVSTLKIQRTQQEDSAVYLCASSLGSRGGSNQPQHFGDGTRLSIL.

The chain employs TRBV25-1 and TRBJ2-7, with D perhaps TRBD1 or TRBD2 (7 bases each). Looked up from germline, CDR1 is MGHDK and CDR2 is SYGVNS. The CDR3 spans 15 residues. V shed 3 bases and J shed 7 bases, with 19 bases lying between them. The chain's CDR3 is CASSEGPRQGGEQYF. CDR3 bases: TGTGCCAGCAGTGAGGGCCCCCGGCAGGGGGGGGAGCAGTACTTC.

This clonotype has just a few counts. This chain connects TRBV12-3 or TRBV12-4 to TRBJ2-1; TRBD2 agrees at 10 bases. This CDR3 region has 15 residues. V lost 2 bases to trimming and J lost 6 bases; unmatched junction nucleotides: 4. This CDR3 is CASSLLAGEGNEQFF. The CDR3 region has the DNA TGTGCCAGCAGTTTACTAGCGGGAGAGGGCAATGAGCAGTTCTTC.

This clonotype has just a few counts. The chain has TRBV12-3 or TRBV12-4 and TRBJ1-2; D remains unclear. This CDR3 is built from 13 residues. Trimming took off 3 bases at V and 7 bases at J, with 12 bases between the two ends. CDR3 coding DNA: TGTGCCAGCAGTTTGGACCTCACCGGTGGCTACACCTTC. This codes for CASSLDLTGGYTF.

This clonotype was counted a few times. CDR3 nucleotides: TGTGCCAGCAGCTTGAGTCCGGGAGCAAGCACAGATACGCAGTATTTT. Translating gives CASSLSPGASTDTQYF. This chain connects TRBV7-2 to TRBJ2-3; D possibly corresponds to TRBD2 (6 bases). Trimming stripped 3 bases from V and 0 bases from J, with 13 bases between. This CDR3 has 16 residues. Germline V gene lookup returns CDR1 SGHTA and CDR2 FQGNSA.

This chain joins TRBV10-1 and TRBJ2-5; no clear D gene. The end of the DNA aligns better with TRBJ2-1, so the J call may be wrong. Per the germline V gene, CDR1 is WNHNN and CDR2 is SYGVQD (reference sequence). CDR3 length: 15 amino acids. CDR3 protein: CASSESFVADNEQFF. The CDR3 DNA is TGCGCCAGCAGTGAGTCGTTCGTGGCGGACAATGAGCAGTTCTTC.

CDR3 DNA sequence: TGTGCCAGCAGACCTGACAGAAATGAGCAGTTCTTC. Translated, it gives CASRPDRNEQFF. This chain connects TRBV12-3 or TRBV12-4 to TRBJ2-1; TRBD1 is a possible D gene (5 bases). The CDR3 totals 12 residues. Between the trimmed V and J ends, which lost 6 bases and 7 bases, there was a span of 10 bases.

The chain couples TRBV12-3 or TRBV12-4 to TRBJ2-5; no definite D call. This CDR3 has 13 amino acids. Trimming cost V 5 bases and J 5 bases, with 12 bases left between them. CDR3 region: CASSRERGETQYF. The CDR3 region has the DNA TGTGCCAGCAGTAGGGAACGCGGTGAGACCCAGTACTTC.